A single sample gave rise to the 27 T cell receptor beta chains below, sequenced in a study of CD4 T cells in relation to SARS-CoV-2 and coronaviruses. Assay used: immunoSEQ multiplex PCR; TCRdb lists only in-frame clones, some missing. The data hold 20,000 or so clones, with roughly 73% observed a single time. Unexposed donor CD4+ T cells date from about 2011-2018, before the COVID-19 pandemic. The cells were cultured for approximately 10 days before CD4+ T cells were isolated. These receptors have no identified antigens. The sequencing input was CD4+ T cells from PBMCs, cultured in vitro. The receptors stem from a human donor in good health.

This clone is medium-sized. The J gene is TRBJ2-1, the V gene TRBV11-2; D is perhaps TRBD1 or TRBD2 (5 bases each). CDR1 is SGHAT, CDR2 FQNNGV, per germline. V lost 5 bases, J lost 6 bases, and 20 bases lay in between. There are 16 residues in the CDR3. In DNA, the CDR3 is TGTGCCAGCAGCCCGATGGGGCTAGCCCGGGGCAATGAGCAGTTCTTC. This encodes CASSPMGLARGNEQFF.

The chain joins TRBV19 to TRBJ1-3; D is uncertain. Germline V gene sequence: CDR1 LNHDA, CDR2 SQIVND (reference sequence). The CDR3 contains 16 residues. Trimming shortened V by 1 base and J by 0 bases, and 10 bases separated the two germline ends. The CDR3 bases are TGTGCCAGTAGTATAGGTGTCCGCTACTCTGGAAACACCATATATTTT. Translated: CASSIGVRYSGNTIYF.

The V gene is TRBV11-3, the J gene TRBJ2-7, with 8 bases matching TRBD1. Germline-derived CDR1 and CDR2 are SGHNT and YENEEA. The CDR3 covers 14 residues. Trimming cost V 3 bases and J 5 bases; bases outside gene matches: 6. DNA of the CDR3: TGTGCCAGCAGCTTTGCGGGACAGGCAAACGAGCAGTACTTC. Translation gives CASSFAGQANEQYF.

The chain employs TRBV11-2 and TRBJ1-2; D might be TRBD1 (5 bases). CDR1 SGHAT and CDR2 FQNNGV come from the germline V gene. This CDR3 spans 15 amino acids. With 5 bases removed from V and 4 bases from J, the gap between germline ends came to 17 bases. CDR3: CASSPAQGRSYGYTF. In DNA, the CDR3 is TGTGCCAGCAGCCCCGCGCAGGGAAGAAGCTATGGCTACACCTTC.

The chain couples TRBV2 to TRBJ1-5; unclear D gene. Per the germline V gene, CDR1 is SNHLY and CDR2 is FYNNEI. The CDR3 is made up of 13 amino acids. V lost 7 bases to trimming and J lost 4 bases, with 11 bases between them. The CDR3 loop is CASMVQGNQPQHF. The CDR3 region has the DNA TGTGCCAGCATGGTTCAAGGGAATCAGCCCCAGCATTTT. The entire variable domain, with the rest obtained from reference TRBV2 and TRBJ1-5, is as follows: EPEVTQTPSHQVTQMGQEVILRCVPISNHLYFYWYRQILGQKVEFLVSFYNNEISEKSEIFDDQFSVERPDGSNFTLKIRSTKLEDSAMYFCASMVQGNQPQHFGDGTRLSIL.

In this sample, this clone turned up a few times. The chain uses TRBV5-1 and TRBJ2-5; 9 positions agree with TRBD1. The V and J ends lost 4 bases and 5 bases, in that order; junction bases with no gene match: 6. In germline, CDR1 is SGHRS, CDR2 YFSETQ. The CDR3 totals 14 residues. The CDR3 sequence: CASSERTGAETQYF. The CDR3 DNA follows: TGCGCCAGCAGCGAGCGGACAGGGGCCGAGACCCAGTACTTC.

This rearrangement joins TRBV5-4 to TRBJ2-1; TRBD1 or TRBD2 may be the D gene (6 bases each). This CDR3 is built from 16 residues. V was shortened by 3 bases and J by 4 bases, with 17 bases between the two germline ends. The germline gives CDR1 SGHNT, CDR2 YYREEE (reference sequence). CDR3 loop: CASSWDISGTYNEQFF. The CDR3 nucleotides read TGTGCCAGCAGCTGGGACATTAGCGGAACGTACAATGAGCAGTTCTTC.

The rearrangement joins TRBV24-1 to TRBJ1-5; 12 bases map to TRBD1. The CDR3 has 19 amino acids. Germline values: CDR1 KGHDR, CDR2 SFDVKD. V trimming: 7 bases; J trimming: 0 bases; junction bases outside the gene matches: 12. DNA of the CDR3: TGTGCCACCAGCAGTTCCGGGACAGGGGGCGAATATAGCAATCAGCCCCAGCATTTT. Translating it yields CATSSSGTGGEYSNQPQHF.

The rearrangement joins TRBV4-2 to TRBJ1-1; the D gene is possibly TRBD1 (5 bases). V gave up 0 bases and J gave up 4 bases, with 15 bases separating them. The CDR3 has 16 amino acids. Looked up from germline, CDR1 is LGHNA and CDR2 is YNFKEQ. The CDR3 spells CASSQEGSGVGTEAFF. The CDR3 nucleotides read TGTGCCAGCAGCCAAGAAGGCTCGGGGGTCGGCACTGAAGCTTTCTTT.

V usage is TRBV19 and J usage is TRBJ1-2, with 9 bases fitting TRBD1. The CDR3 runs to 14 residues. In germline, CDR1 is LNHDA, CDR2 SQIVND (reference sequence). V lost 1 base, J lost 9 bases, and 6 bases stayed unmatched. In DNA, the CDR3 is TGTGCCAGTAGTATAGGGGGACAGGGTACTCGCTACACCTTC. Translating it yields CASSIGGQGTRYTF.

The chain couples TRBV5-8 to TRBJ2-4, with D unclear. The CDR3 totals 11 residues. Trimming pared 4 bases from V and 10 bases from J, leaving 9 bases between. Germline CDR1 reads SGHTS; CDR2 reads YDEGEE. The CDR3 here is CASSPSYIQYF. CDR3 bases: TGTGCCAGCAGCCCGTCGTATATTCAGTACTTC.

The chain recombines TRBV28 with TRBJ2-2; the D gene is possibly TRBD2 (6 bases). Germline CDR1 is MDHEN and CDR2 is SYDVKM. The CDR3 length is 15 residues. Trimming stripped 7 bases from V and 2 bases from J, with 14 bases between. The CDR3 spells CASTLSGTNTGELFF. The CDR3 DNA is TGTGCCAGCACCCTCTCCGGGACTAACACCGGGGAGCTGTTTTTT.

The rearrangement joins TRBV15 to TRBJ2-7; no definite D call. The V and J ends lost 1 base and 3 bases respectively, with 16 bases between them. The CDR3 contains 16 residues. Germline CDR1 and CDR2: LNHNV and YYDKDF (reference sequence). CDR3 DNA: TGTGCCACCAGCAGAGTAAACCGGGTCCCAGACTACGAGCAGTACTTC. Translating gives CATSRVNRVPDYEQYF.

This clone has just one count. This chain joins TRBV30 and TRBJ2-6; D tentatively reads TRBD1 or TRBD2 (5 bases each). Germline V gives CDR1 GTSNPN, CDR2 SVGIG (reference sequence). Trimming pared 4 bases from V and 0 bases from J, leaving 16 bases between. The CDR3 has 17 amino acids. The CDR3 DNA sequence: TGTGCCTGGAAGGCGATAGGGGACGGCTCTGGGGCCAACGTCCTGACTTTC. It translates to CAWKAIGDGSGANVLTF.

J is TRBJ1-6 and V is TRBV14; TRBD1 aligns across 7 bases. With 3 bases clipped from V and 5 bases from J, the junction kept 4 bases outside the gene matches. Germline CDR1 reads SGHDN; CDR2 reads FVKESK. The CDR3 loop spans 15 amino acids. The CDR3 coding sequence is TGTGCCAGCAGCCAGAGGGGGCCCAATAATTCACCCCTCCACTTT. Its protein product is CASSQRGPNNSPLHF.

This clone was counted between two and nine times. CDR3 in DNA: TGCAGTGCTAGTGGGGACAGGGGTTACAATGAGCAGTTCTTC. Protein: CSASGDRGYNEQFF. V gene TRBV20-1 combines with J gene TRBJ2-1; TRBD1 aligns across 10 bases. Germline loops: CDR1 DFQATT, CDR2 SNEGSKA (reference sequence). The CDR3 is 14 amino acids. With 3 bases clipped from V and 4 bases from J, the junction kept 3 bases outside the gene matches.

This clone was seen only once. The chain couples TRBV19 to TRBJ2-3; 7 nucleotides align to TRBD2. The CDR3 has 14 amino acids. Germline V CDR1 and CDR2: LNHDA, SQIVND (reference sequence). V trimming: 2 bases; J trimming: 1 base; junction bases outside the gene matches: 0. CDR3 in amino acids: CASSITSGTDTQYF. CDR3 DNA sequence: TGTGCCAGTAGTATAACTAGCGGCACAGATACGCAGTATTTT.

The rearrangement links TRBV7-3 to TRBJ2-1; D ambiguous. The germline gives CDR1 SGHTA, CDR2 FQGTGA. Trimming removed 0 bases at V and 0 bases at J, with 9 bases between. This CDR3 is 16 amino acids long. The chain's CDR3 is CASSLTFQSSYNEQFF. CDR3 sequence (DNA): TGTGCCAGCAGCTTAACGTTTCAGAGCTCCTACAATGAGCAGTTCTTC.

This rearrangement joins TRBV7-3 to TRBJ2-3, with a possible D match to TRBD1 (6 bases). Deletions cut 5 bases from V and 2 bases from J, with 8 bases between. The CDR3 covers 13 residues. The V gene's germline CDR1 is SGHTA and CDR2 FQGTGA. The CDR3 here is CASSPGATDTQYF. For the CDR3, the DNA is TGTGCCAGCAGCCCAGGGGCCACAGATACGCAGTATTTT. Filled out from reference TRBV7-3 and TRBJ2-3, the complete variable domain reads GAGVSQTPSNKVTEKGKYVELRCDPISGHTALYWYRQSLGQGPEFLIYFQGTGAADDSGLPNDRFFAVRPEGSVSTLKIQRTERGDSAVYLCASSPGATDTQYFGPGTRLTVL.

The rearrangement joins TRBV7-9 to TRBJ2-5; D not resolved. Germline assignment: CDR1 SEHNR and CDR2 FQNEAQ (reference sequence). V dropped 5 bases and J dropped 0 bases, with 19 bases sitting between them. The CDR3 extends over 17 amino acids. The CDR3 DNA sequence: TGTGCCAGCAGCGGCAGAGAATTAAACCTAAACCAAGAGACCCAGTACTTC. Its translation is CASSGRELNLNQETQYF. Full variable domain (rest looked up from reference TRBV7-9 and TRBJ2-5): DTGVSQNPRHKITKRGQNVTFRCDPISEHNRLYWYRQTLGQGPEFLTYFQNEAQLEKSRLLSDRFSAERPKGSFSTLEIQRTEQGDSAMYLCASSGRELNLNQETQYFGPGTRLLVL.

CDR3 in amino acids: CASMPWAGHNNYGYTF. The CDR3 DNA is TGTGCCAGTATGCCTTGGGCAGGCCATAATAACTATGGCTACACCTTC. The chain uses TRBV19 and TRBJ1-2, with D unclear. Germline assignment: CDR1 LNHDA and CDR2 SQIVND (reference sequence). Trimming took off 7 bases at V and 1 base at J, with 19 bases between the two ends. The CDR3 has 16 residues.

The genes are TRBV2 and TRBJ2-3, with 8 bases matching TRBD2. V was clipped by 2 bases and J by 0 bases; unmatched bases: 10. The CDR3 spans 18 residues. Germline V gene sequence: CDR1 SNHLY, CDR2 FYNNEI. For the CDR3, the DNA is TGTGCCAGCAGTGAACAGCGGGAGAGGTGGAGAAGCACAGATACGCAGTATTTT. It encodes CASSEQRERWRSTDTQYF.

This chain connects TRBV19 to TRBJ2-2; the D gene is possibly TRBD2 (5 bases). V was cut by 6 bases and J by 6 bases, with 14 bases left in between. CDR1 is LNHDA, CDR2 SQIVND, per germline (reference sequence). The CDR3 has 14 residues. CDR3 sequence: CASRPSSVAGELFF. CDR3 DNA sequence: TGTGCCAGTAGGCCTAGCAGCGTCGCCGGGGAGCTGTTTTTT.

V usage is TRBV5-1 and J usage is TRBJ2-7, with TRBD2 matching over 8 bases. Germline V gene sequence: CDR1 SGHRS, CDR2 YFSETQ. V trimming: 4 bases; J trimming: 5 bases; junction bases outside the gene matches: 14. The CDR3 covers 16 residues. CDR3 sequence: CASSPGRTGGRHEQYF. The CDR3, as DNA: TGCGCCAGCAGCCCGGGCCGGACGGGAGGGCGCCACGAGCAGTACTTC.

This rearrangement joins TRBV5-1 to TRBJ2-1, with D possibly matching TRBD2 (6 bases). Germline lookup yields CDR1 SGHRS and CDR2 YFSETQ. CDR3 length: 12 amino acids. Trimming took 5 bases from V and 9 from J, leaving 12 bases between them. The CDR3 protein is CASSQGGGEQFF. The CDR3 nucleotides read TGCGCCAGCAGTCAGGGAGGCGGTGAGCAGTTCTTC.

The chain has TRBV4-1 and TRBJ1-1, with 8 bases fitting TRBD1. CDR1 and CDR2 from the germline V gene are MGHRA and YSYEKL. V lost 3 bases to trimming and J lost 5 bases; unmatched junction nucleotides: 17. The CDR3 contains 18 residues. The chain's CDR3 is CASSHLSRAGGFLTEAFF. CDR3 in DNA: TGCGCCAGCAGCCATCTTTCCCGGGCAGGGGGCTTTCTTACTGAAGCTTTCTTT.

The chain couples TRBV5-4 to TRBJ1-1; D remains ambiguous. With 4 bases removed from V and 1 base from J, the gap between germline ends came to 11 bases. CDR1 SGHNT and CDR2 YYREEE come from the germline V gene (reference sequence). This CDR3 is 14 amino acids long. The CDR3 coding sequence is TGTGCCAGCAGCACCATCGAGAAGAACACTGAAGCTTTCTTT. Translating it yields CASSTIEKNTEAFF.